These T cell receptor beta chains were read from a single sample in a study of cytomegalovirus exposure and HLA in healthy donors. TCRdb keeps only in-frame clones here, not all; method: immunoSEQ multiplex PCR. The sample spans about 64,000 clones; the ten largest clones claim around 3.6%. What was sequenced was PBMCs. The receptors come from a young woman in good health and CMV-seronegative. CDR3s include the opening cysteine and the closing phenylalanine or tryptophan. The D gene is left open where the match is weak.

j_call: TRBJ1-2; d_call: NA; v_call: TRBV10-3; cdr3_aa: CAISEIQGTGYTF; cdr3_nt: TGTGCCATCAGTGAAATCCAGGGGACTGGCTACACCTTC
j_call: TRBJ2-4; d_call: TRBD1; v_call: TRBV25-1; cdr3_aa: CASSGGQGAKNIQYF; cdr3_nt: TGTGCCAGCAGTGGGGGACAGGGAGCCAAAAACATTCAGTACTTC
j_call: TRBJ2-5; d_call: TRBD2; v_call: TRBV5-6; cdr3_aa: CASSYSGGRKETQYF; cdr3_nt: TGTGCCAGCAGTTATAGCGGGGGGCGCAAAGAGACCCAGTACTTC
j_call: TRBJ2-2; d_call: NA; v_call: TRBV11-3; cdr3_aa: CASSLDGQPPGELFF; cdr3_nt: TGTGCCAGCAGCTTAGATGGACAACCGCCCGGGGAGCTGTTTTTT
j_call: TRBJ2-7; d_call: NA; v_call: TRBV5-1; cdr3_aa: CASSWGDLDEQYF; cdr3_nt: TGCGCCAGCAGCTGGGGGGACCTGGACGAGCAGTACTTC
j_call: TRBJ1-2; d_call: NA; v_call: TRBV2; cdr3_aa: CASRSRGLGGYGYTF; cdr3_nt: TGTGCCAGCAGATCAAGAGGACTAGGTGGATATGGCTACACCTTC
j_call: TRBJ1-5; d_call: TRBD1; v_call: TRBV19; cdr3_aa: CASSFKSGTGYQPQHF; cdr3_nt: TGTGCCAGTAGTTTCAAATCCGGGACAGGCTATCAGCCCCAGCATTTT
j_call: TRBJ1-1; d_call: NA; v_call: TRBV25-1; cdr3_aa: CASTVQGLRTEAFF; cdr3_nt: TGTGCCAGCACCGTGCAGGGTCTCCGCACTGAAGCTTTCTTT
j_call: TRBJ1-5; d_call: NA; v_call: TRBV19; cdr3_aa: CASSILSADQPQHF; cdr3_nt: TGTGCCAGTAGTATTTTATCAGCGGATCAGCCCCAGCATTTT
j_call: TRBJ1-2; d_call: NA; v_call: TRBV5-1; cdr3_aa: CASSLEHHYGYTF; cdr3_nt: TGCGCCAGCAGCTTGGAGCACCACTATGGCTACACCTTC
j_call: TRBJ2-7; d_call: NA; v_call: TRBV9; cdr3_aa: CASSVGGLSYEQYF; cdr3_nt: TGTGCCAGCAGCGTAGGAGGGCTATCCTACGAGCAGTACTTC
j_call: TRBJ2-5; d_call: TRBD2; v_call: TRBV13; cdr3_aa: CASSIASGALQETQYF; cdr3_nt: TGTGCCAGCAGCATCGCTAGCGGGGCCCTCCAAGAGACCCAGTACTTC
j_call: TRBJ1-1; d_call: NA; v_call: TRBV29-1; cdr3_aa: CSVSGDTEAFF; cdr3_nt: TGCAGCGTCAGCGGGGACACTGAAGCTTTCTTT
j_call: TRBJ2-5; d_call: TRBD2; v_call: TRBV25-1; cdr3_aa: CASTGGTTGAQYF; cdr3_nt: TGTGCCAGCACCGGGGGGACTACTGGAGCCCAGTACTTC
j_call: TRBJ2-5; d_call: NA; v_call: TRBV6-6; cdr3_aa: CASSSLQKETQYF; cdr3_nt: TGTGCCAGCAGTTCGCTACAGAAAGAGACCCAGTACTTC
j_call: TRBJ2-5; d_call: TRBD1; v_call: TRBV6-5; cdr3_aa: CASSPTGGRETQYF; cdr3_nt: TGTGCCAGCAGTCCGACAGGGGGTAGGGAGACCCAGTACTTC
j_call: TRBJ2-1; d_call: NA; v_call: TRBV11-3; cdr3_aa: CASSLGGLDNEQFF; cdr3_nt: TGTGCCAGCAGCTTAGGGGGCCTCGACAATGAGCAGTTCTTC
j_call: TRBJ1-1; d_call: NA; v_call: TRBV6-1; cdr3_aa: CASSEEWTMNTEAFF; cdr3_nt: TGTGCCAGCAGTGAAGAATGGACAATGAACACTGAAGCTTTCTTT
j_call: TRBJ2-3; d_call: TRBD1; v_call: TRBV18; cdr3_aa: CANSGTGQGRADTQYF; cdr3_nt: TGTGCCAACTCAGGGACTGGACAGGGGAGGGCGGATACGCAGTATTTT
j_call: TRBJ2-7; d_call: NA; v_call: TRBV6-1; cdr3_aa: CASSDDSAYEQYF; cdr3_nt: TGTGCCAGCAGTGATGACAGCGCCTACGAGCAGTACTTC
j_call: TRBJ1-2; d_call: TRBD1; v_call: TRBV7-3; cdr3_aa: CASSFHGTEGAHDGYTF; cdr3_nt: TGTGCCAGCAGCTTCCATGGGACAGAAGGAGCTCATGATGGCTACACCTTC
j_call: TRBJ1-5; d_call: NA; v_call: TRBV30; cdr3_aa: CAWSRVQENQPQHF; cdr3_nt: TGTGCCTGGAGTCGGGTACAGGAGAATCAGCCCCAGCATTTT
j_call: TRBJ2-7; d_call: TRBD1; v_call: TRBV7-9; cdr3_aa: CASQTGGEIYEQYF; cdr3_nt: TGTGCCAGCCAGACAGGGGGCGAAATCTACGAGCAGTACTTC
j_call: TRBJ1-1; d_call: TRBD1; v_call: TRBV6-5; cdr3_aa: CASSSQTGWSEAFF; cdr3_nt: TGTGCCAGCAGTTCTCAGACAGGGTGGAGTGAAGCTTTCTTT
j_call: TRBJ1-2; d_call: NA; v_call: TRBV25-1; cdr3_aa: CASSSKLSLPNYGYTF; cdr3_nt: TGTGCCAGCAGTTCCAAGCTTAGTTTACCTAACTATGGCTACACCTTC
j_call: TRBJ1-2; d_call: NA; v_call: TRBV2; cdr3_aa: CASTREGRNGYTF; cdr3_nt: TGTGCCAGCACTCGGGAAGGGCGTAATGGCTACACCTTC
j_call: TRBJ1-2; d_call: NA; v_call: TRBV12-5; cdr3_aa: CASSRISYYGYTF; cdr3_nt: TGTGCTAGTTCTCGTATTAGTTACTATGGCTACACCTTC
j_call: TRBJ1-6; d_call: TRBD1; v_call: TRBV2; cdr3_aa: CASSDRDRGASYNSPLHF; cdr3_nt: TGTGCCAGCAGTGACCGGGACAGGGGGGCCTCCTATAATTCACCCCTCCACTTT
j_call: TRBJ1-2; d_call: TRBD1; v_call: TRBV7-2; cdr3_aa: CASSSSGTGDGYTF; cdr3_nt: TGTGCCAGCAGCTCCTCCGGGACAGGGGATGGCTACACCTTC
j_call: TRBJ1-1; d_call: NA; v_call: TRBV7-9; cdr3_aa: CASSLEQRNTEAFF; cdr3_nt: TGTGCCAGCAGCTTAGAACAGCGGAACACTGAAGCCTTCTTT
j_call: TRBJ1-2; d_call: TRBD1; v_call: TRBV6-1; cdr3_aa: CASRYGTGDGYTF; cdr3_nt: TGTGCCAGCAGATACGGGACAGGGGATGGCTACACCTTC
j_call: TRBJ1-1; d_call: NA; v_call: TRBV1; cdr3_aa: CTSSQDPGEAFF; cdr3_nt: TGCACCAGCAGCCAAGACCCGGGTGAAGCTTTCTTT
j_call: TRBJ2-5; d_call: TRBD1; v_call: TRBV7-9; cdr3_aa: CASSLPTGSQETQYF; cdr3_nt: TGTGCCAGCAGCTTACCGACAGGGTCCCAAGAGACCCAGTACTTC
j_call: TRBJ2-3; d_call: NA; v_call: TRBV5-4; cdr3_aa: CASSPDRPTDTQYF; cdr3_nt: TGTGCCAGCAGCCCCGACAGGCCCACAGATACGCAGTATTTT
j_call: TRBJ2-1; d_call: TRBD1; v_call: TRBV5-1; cdr3_aa: CASSLDGTGFNEQFF; cdr3_nt: TGCGCCAGCAGCTTGGACGGGACAGGTTTCAATGAGCAGTTCTTC
j_call: TRBJ1-2; d_call: NA; v_call: TRBV20-1; cdr3_aa: CSARGAPGYTF; cdr3_nt: TGCAGTGCTAGAGGAGCCCCTGGCTACACCTTC
j_call: TRBJ2-7; d_call: NA; v_call: TRBV2; cdr3_aa: CASSNRDEQYF; cdr3_nt: TGTGCCAGCAGCAACAGGGACGAGCAGTACTTC
j_call: TRBJ2-7; d_call: NA; v_call: TRBV14; cdr3_aa: CASSYSGAGYEQYF; cdr3_nt: TGTGCCAGCAGCTACTCGGGAGCGGGTTACGAGCAGTACTTC
j_call: TRBJ2-7; d_call: NA; v_call: TRBV13; cdr3_aa: CASSLARGSVYEQYF; cdr3_nt: TGTGCCAGCAGCTTAGCCCGAGGGTCGGTCTACGAGCAGTACTTC
j_call: TRBJ2-1; d_call: TRBD2; v_call: TRBV29-1; cdr3_aa: CSVTRLASYNEQFF; cdr3_nt: TGCAGCGTTACTAGACTAGCCTCCTACAATGAGCAGTTCTTC
j_call: TRBJ2-1; d_call: TRBD2; v_call: TRBV25-1; cdr3_aa: CASSGPGTSANEQFF; cdr3_nt: TGTGCCAGCAGTGGTCCCGGGACTAGCGCCAATGAGCAGTTCTTC
j_call: TRBJ1-2; d_call: NA; v_call: TRBV5-1; cdr3_aa: CASKGKDNYGYTF; cdr3_nt: TGCGCCAGCAAGGGGAAGGATAACTATGGCTACACCTTC
j_call: TRBJ2-5; d_call: TRBD1; v_call: TRBV5-5; cdr3_aa: CASSPGQLKTQYF; cdr3_nt: TGTGCCAGCAGCCCGGGACAGCTGAAGACCCAGTACTTC
j_call: TRBJ2-7; d_call: TRBD2; v_call: TRBV5-1; cdr3_aa: CASSSRTLATYEQYF; cdr3_nt: TGCGCCAGCAGCTCCAGGACACTAGCGACCTACGAGCAGTACTTC
j_call: TRBJ1-1; d_call: NA; v_call: TRBV11-2; cdr3_aa: CASAAFGTEAFF; cdr3_nt: TGTGCCAGCGCTGCTTTCGGCACTGAAGCTTTCTTT
j_call: TRBJ1-1; d_call: NA; v_call: TRBV5-6; cdr3_aa: CASSLGGNTEAFF; cdr3_nt: TGTGCCAGCAGCTTGGGAGGCAACACTGAAGCTTTCTTT
j_call: TRBJ2-7; d_call: TRBD1; v_call: TRBV25-1; cdr3_aa: CASSVNRGSYEQYF; cdr3_nt: TGTGCCAGCAGCGTCAACAGGGGTAGCTACGAGCAGTACTTC
j_call: TRBJ1-2; d_call: NA; v_call: TRBV18; cdr3_aa: CASSRLERGGYTF; cdr3_nt: TGTGCCAGCTCCCGGCTTGAGCGGGGTGGCTACACCTTC
j_call: TRBJ2-5; d_call: TRBD2; v_call: TRBV5-1; cdr3_aa: CASSWGLAAKETQYF; cdr3_nt: TGCGCCAGCAGCTGGGGACTAGCGGCCAAAGAGACCCAGTACTTC
j_call: TRBJ2-5; d_call: NA; v_call: TRBV29-1; cdr3_aa: CSVAFRTMGAGETQYF; cdr3_nt: TGCAGCGTCGCATTCCGAACTATGGGGGCCGGAGAGACCCAGTACTTC
j_call: TRBJ2-3; d_call: TRBD1; v_call: TRBV5-1; cdr3_aa: CASRLGQSTDTQYF; cdr3_nt: TGCGCCAGCCGGTTGGGACAGAGCACAGATACGCAGTATTTT